Only a few counts were recorded for the clone carrying this T cell receptor (beta chain). This specimen comes from a study of T cells in Graves' hyperthyroidism and ophthalmopathy. A patient was excluded if there was uncontrolled infection, other autoimmune disease, pregnancy or lactation. Diagnoses were made from clinical symptoms, serum measures (thyroxine and TRAb), thyroid ultrasound and orbital computed tomography. Amplification targeted TCR beta CDR3 regions from RNA transcripts. Initially, a first-round RT-PCR of the TCR CDR3 employed the HTBI primer set. TCRdb ran MiXCR on the multiplex PCR reads and lists one entry per CDR3 protein. The sample holds 600,000 to 850,000 distinct CDR3 sequences, around a sixth seen once. Sequences were obtained from blood. This clonotype was sampled from a woman in her forties or fifties with Graves' hyperthyroidism that later progressed to Graves' ophthalmopathy.

This CDR3 is CASSLVNTVNEKLFF. The CDR3, as DNA: TGTGCCAGCAGCTTAGTGAACACGGTTAATGAAAAACTGTTTTTT. This chain joins TRBV7-9 and TRBJ1-4; D remains unclear. V dropped 1 base and J dropped 4 bases, with 10 bases sitting between them. The CDR3 length is 15 residues. Looked up from germline, CDR1 is SEHNR and CDR2 is FQNEAQ (reference sequence).